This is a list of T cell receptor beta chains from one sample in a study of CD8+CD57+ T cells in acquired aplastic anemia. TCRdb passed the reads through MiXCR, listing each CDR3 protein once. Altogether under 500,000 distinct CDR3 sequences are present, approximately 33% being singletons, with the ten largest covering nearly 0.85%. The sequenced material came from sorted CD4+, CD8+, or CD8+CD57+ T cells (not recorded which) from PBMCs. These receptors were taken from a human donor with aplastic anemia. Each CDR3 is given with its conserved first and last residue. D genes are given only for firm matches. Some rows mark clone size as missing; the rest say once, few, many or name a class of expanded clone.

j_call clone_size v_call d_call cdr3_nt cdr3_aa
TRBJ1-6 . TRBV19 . TGTGCCACTGCGACTGACTCCTATAATTCACCCCTCCACTTT CATATDSYNSPLHF
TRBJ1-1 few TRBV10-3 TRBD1 TGTGCCAGCAGCCGGGACAGGAGCACTGAAGCTTTCTTT CASSRDRSTEAFF
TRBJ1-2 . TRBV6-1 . TGTGCCAGCAGCGATTCCCCAGGTCGTCTGGGGGGCTACACCTTC CASSDSPGRLGGYTF
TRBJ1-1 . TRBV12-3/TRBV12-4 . TGTGCCAGCAGTATAACGGCTGGAGGCACTGAAGCTTTCTTT CASSITAGGTEAFF
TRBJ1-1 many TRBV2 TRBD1 TGTGCCAGCATGCCGGACAGGGACACTGAAGCTTTCTTT CASMPDRDTEAFF
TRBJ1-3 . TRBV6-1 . TGTGCCAGCAGCCTACCTGGCGGGGCTGGAAACACCATATATTTT CASSLPGGAGNTIYF
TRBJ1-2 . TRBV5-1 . TGCGCCAGCCGGGCCCCGGATTATGGCTACACCTTC CASRAPDYGYTF
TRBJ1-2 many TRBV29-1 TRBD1 TGCAGCGTTGAGAGGACAGGGGGCAACTATGGCTACACCTTC CSVERTGGNYGYTF
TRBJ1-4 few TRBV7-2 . TGTGCCAGCAGCTCCCGGGGTGAAAAACTGTTTTTT CASSSRGEKLFF
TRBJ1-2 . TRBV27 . TGTGCCAGCAGTTTATCGGTAAGGGCCGGCTATGGCCACACCTTC CASSLSVRAGYGHTF